The rows below give T cell receptor beta chains drawn from one sample of a study of blood T cells in healthy people across ages. Each CDR3 protein gets one entry after TCRdb re-called the 5' RACE reads with MiXCR. The repertoire holds 1.5 million to 2 million distinct CDR3 sequences, 35% to 50% seen once, with 23% in the top ten. Sequencing was done on a sample of blood. These TCRs come from a human donor in good health. Each CDR3 is given with its conserved first and last residue. Each record gives: D gene, clone size, V gene, J gene, CDR3 protein, CDR3 DNA. The D gene is left open where the match is weak. Clone size, where shown, is once, few, many, or a class for clones that have expanded.

d_gene: NA; abundance: few; v_gene: TRBV6-5; j_gene: TRBJ2-3; CDR3aa: CASSYSDTTDTQYF; CDR3nt: TGTGCCAGCAGTTACTCCGACACCACAGATACGCAGTATTTT
d_gene: NA; abundance: NA; v_gene: TRBV6-2/TRBV6-3; j_gene: TRBJ1-1; CDR3aa: CASSYDIGTEAFF; CDR3nt: TGTGCCAGCAGTTATGATATCGGCACTGAAGCTTTCTTT
d_gene: NA; abundance: NA; v_gene: TRBV5-1; j_gene: TRBJ2-1; CDR3aa: CASSLRSSNGQFF; CDR3nt: TGCGCCAGCAGCTTGCGTAGCTCCAATGGGCAGTTCTTC
d_gene: TRBD2; abundance: NA; v_gene: TRBV6-2/TRBV6-3; j_gene: TRBJ2-1; CDR3aa: CASRTLNLDGGVLFYDEQFF; CDR3nt: TGTGCCAGCAGAACATTAAACCTCGACGGGGGGGTACTCTTTTACGATGAGCAGTTCTTC
d_gene: TRBD1; abundance: NA; v_gene: TRBV18; j_gene: TRBJ2-6; CDR3aa: CASSRPGTGAGANVLTF; CDR3nt: TGTGCCAGCTCACGACCCGGGACAGGGGCTGGGGCCAACGTCCTGACTTTC
d_gene: NA; abundance: NA; v_gene: TRBV7-2; j_gene: TRBJ1-5; CDR3aa: CASSLDGVLINQPQHF; CDR3nt: TGTGCCAGCAGCTTGGACGGGGTCCTGATCAATCAGCCCCAGCATTTT
d_gene: TRBD2; abundance: NA; v_gene: TRBV10-3; j_gene: TRBJ2-5; CDR3aa: CAISGSGGLETQYF; CDR3nt: TGTGCCATCAGTGGTAGCGGGGGGTTGGAGACCCAGTACTTC
d_gene: TRBD2; abundance: NA; v_gene: TRBV28; j_gene: TRBJ2-7; CDR3aa: CASSLGTSGGLYYEQYF; CDR3nt: TGTGCCAGCAGTCTCGGGACTAGCGGGGGGCTATACTACGAGCAGTACTTC
d_gene: NA; abundance: NA; v_gene: TRBV5-6; j_gene: TRBJ2-3; CDR3aa: CASSSKGNTDTQYF; CDR3nt: TGTGCCAGCAGCTCCAAGGGCAACACAGATACGCAGTATTTT
d_gene: NA; abundance: NA; v_gene: TRBV7-8; j_gene: TRBJ1-2; CDR3aa: CASSLESIGPLYGYTF; CDR3nt: TGTGCCAGCAGCTTAGAATCAATAGGGCCCCTCTATGGCTACACCTTC
d_gene: NA; abundance: NA; v_gene: TRBV29-1; j_gene: TRBJ2-3; CDR3aa: CSVARGLTDTQYF; CDR3nt: TGCAGTGTTGCCAGGGGCTTAACAGATACGCAGTATTTT
d_gene: TRBD1; abundance: NA; v_gene: TRBV10-3; j_gene: TRBJ1-2; CDR3aa: CAISGILGQGFNYGYTF; CDR3nt: TGTGCCATCAGTGGGATCTTGGGACAGGGCTTTAACTATGGCTACACCTTC
d_gene: TRBD1; abundance: few; v_gene: TRBV30; j_gene: TRBJ2-7; CDR3aa: CASYRGSYEQYF; CDR3nt: TGTGCCTCATACAGGGGCTCCTACGAGCAGTACTTC
d_gene: TRBD2; abundance: few; v_gene: TRBV20-1; j_gene: TRBJ2-7; CDR3aa: CSATLSGVTNREQYF; CDR3nt: TGCAGTGCCACCCTTAGCGGGGTCACGAACCGCGAGCAGTACTTC
d_gene: TRBD1; abundance: few; v_gene: TRBV27; j_gene: TRBJ2-5; CDR3aa: CASSIDRGFSTQYF; CDR3nt: TGTGCCAGCAGTATCGACAGGGGATTTTCGACCCAGTACTTC
d_gene: NA; abundance: NA; v_gene: TRBV7-2; j_gene: TRBJ1-4; CDR3aa: CASSSKAGDDEKLFF; CDR3nt: TGTGCCAGCAGCTCCAAGGCAGGCGACGATGAAAAACTGTTTTTT
d_gene: NA; abundance: few; v_gene: TRBV7-9; j_gene: TRBJ1-2; CDR3aa: CASIKLTGIGYGYTF; CDR3nt: TGTGCCAGCATTAAATTAACAGGGATCGGCTATGGCTACACCTTC
d_gene: TRBD1; abundance: NA; v_gene: TRBV12-3/TRBV12-4; j_gene: TRBJ2-3; CDR3aa: CASSPGGADAQYF; CDR3nt: TGTGCCAGCAGCCCAGGGGGCGCAGATGCGCAGTATTTT
d_gene: TRBD2; abundance: NA; v_gene: TRBV20-1; j_gene: TRBJ2-1; CDR3aa: CSARLAGGLIEQFF; CDR3nt: TGCAGTGCTAGGCTAGCGGGGGGCCTGATTGAGCAGTTCTTC
d_gene: NA; abundance: NA; v_gene: TRBV4-2; j_gene: TRBJ2-3; CDR3aa: CASLRTDTDTQYF; CDR3nt: TGTGCCAGCCTAAGGACAGATACAGATACGCAGTATTTT
d_gene: NA; abundance: NA; v_gene: TRBV6-5; j_gene: TRBJ1-2; CDR3aa: CASSSQGLNYGYTF; CDR3nt: TGTGCCAGCAGTTCCCAGGGGCTGAACTATGGCTACACCTTC
d_gene: NA; abundance: NA; v_gene: TRBV20-1; j_gene: TRBJ2-3; CDR3aa: CSAREGDTQYF; CDR3nt: TGCAGTGCTAGGGAGGGAGATACGCAGTATTTT
d_gene: NA; abundance: few; v_gene: TRBV5-1; j_gene: TRBJ1-2; CDR3aa: CASSLSEVRGDGYTF; CDR3nt: TGCGCCAGCAGCTTGTCCGAAGTACGGGGGGATGGCTACACCTTC
d_gene: NA; abundance: NA; v_gene: TRBV7-2; j_gene: TRBJ2-5; CDR3aa: CASSFGQPQETQYF; CDR3nt: TGTGCCAGCAGCTTTGGACAGCCACAAGAGACCCAGTACTTC
d_gene: TRBD2; abundance: NA; v_gene: TRBV19; j_gene: TRBJ2-1; CDR3aa: CASSHRPGLAGGGDEQFF; CDR3nt: TGTGCCAGTAGTCACCGACCGGGACTAGCGGGGGGTGGGGATGAGCAGTTCTTC
d_gene: TRBD1; abundance: few; v_gene: TRBV29-1; j_gene: TRBJ1-4; CDR3aa: CSVYRGRGEKLFF; CDR3nt: TGCAGCGTCTATAGGGGGCGAGGAGAAAAACTGTTTTTT
d_gene: NA; abundance: NA; v_gene: TRBV20-1; j_gene: TRBJ2-3; CDR3aa: CSATSQWDTQYF; CDR3nt: TGCAGTGCTACCTCGCAATGGGATACGCAGTATTTT
d_gene: TRBD1; abundance: NA; v_gene: TRBV3-1; j_gene: TRBJ1-2; CDR3aa: CASSQTDRTVYGHTF; CDR3nt: TGTGCCAGCAGCCAGACGGACAGGACAGTATATGGCCACACCTTC
d_gene: NA; abundance: few; v_gene: TRBV20-1; j_gene: TRBJ1-6; CDR3aa: CSARMGYYNSPLHF; CDR3nt: TGCAGTGCTAGGATGGGTTACTATAATTCACCCCTCCACTTT
d_gene: TRBD1; abundance: once; v_gene: TRBV12-3/TRBV12-4; j_gene: TRBJ1-6; CDR3aa: CASSFSTGNDNSPLHF; CDR3nt: TGTGCCAGCAGTTTTTCGACAGGGAATGACAATTCACCCCTCCACTTT
d_gene: NA; abundance: NA; v_gene: TRBV28; j_gene: TRBJ1-4; CDR3aa: CASSLLQANEKLFF; CDR3nt: TGTGCCAGTAGTTTATTACAGGCTAATGAAAAACTGTTTTTT
d_gene: TRBD2; abundance: few; v_gene: TRBV20-1; j_gene: TRBJ2-7; CDR3aa: CSAREGLAGNKYF; CDR3nt: TGCAGTGCTAGAGAAGGACTAGCGGGGAACAAGTACTTC
d_gene: NA; abundance: once; v_gene: TRBV7-9; j_gene: TRBJ1-2; CDR3aa: CASSRDQSVGYTF; CDR3nt: TGTGCCAGCAGCCGGGACCAGAGTGTTGGCTACACCTTC
d_gene: NA; abundance: NA; v_gene: TRBV20-1; j_gene: TRBJ1-5; CDR3aa: CSAIRGGNSNQPQHF; CDR3nt: TGCAGTGCCATCCGGGGAGGGAATAGCAATCAGCCCCAGCATTTT
d_gene: TRBD1; abundance: few; v_gene: TRBV20-1; j_gene: TRBJ1-5; CDR3aa: CSARRTGGGQPQHF; CDR3nt: TGCAGTGCTCGACGGACAGGGGGCGGGCAGCCCCAGCATTTT